The T cell receptor beta chain under discussion was sequenced for a study of control samples from healthy donors and cancer patients. The method was immunoSEQ multiplex PCR; TCRdb's version includes in-frame clones alone and lacks a portion of them. The sample lists tens of thousands of clones, about 93% occurring once. Sequenced sample: blood. The sequence derives from a woman between 18 and 29 years old in good health.

CDR3 region: CASSPLWDTTGGSYGYTF. CDR3 DNA: TGCGCCAGCAGCCCACTATGGGATACGACAGGGGGTTCCTATGGCTACACCTTC. The rearrangement links TRBV4-1 to TRBJ1-2; 9 positions agree with TRBD1. This CDR3 has 18 amino acids. CDR1 is MGHRA, CDR2 YSYEKL, per germline. V lost 4 bases to trimming and J lost 4 bases; unmatched junction nucleotides: 16.